This T cell receptor (beta chain) was recorded in a study of T cells in Graves' hyperthyroidism and ophthalmopathy. Study-level points and caveats: Clonotypes that were expanded in thyroid above 0.001 mostly appeared in blood too.

This CDR3 is built from 13 residues. CDR1 is ENHRY, CDR2 SYGVKD, per germline. V shed 4 bases and J shed 7 bases, with 11 bases lying between them. With regard to this clonotype: Its antigen is not known.

Amplified regions were TCR beta CDR3 sequences from RNA transcripts. The primer set for the first-round RT-PCR of the TCR CDR3 was HTBI. TCRdb used MiXCR to reprocess the multiplex PCR reads, holding one entry per CDR3 protein. This table has around 720,000 distinct CDR3 sequences, approximately 40% appearing once. The chain is built from TRBV10-3 and TRBJ1-5; D is perhaps TRBD1 (5 bases). This clonotype was sampled from a woman in her thirties or forties with Graves' hyperthyroidism. Source material: blood. The DNA for the CDR3 is TGTGCCATCAGTGTCCAGGGAGGACAGCCCCAGCATTTT. This encodes CAISVQGGQPQHF.